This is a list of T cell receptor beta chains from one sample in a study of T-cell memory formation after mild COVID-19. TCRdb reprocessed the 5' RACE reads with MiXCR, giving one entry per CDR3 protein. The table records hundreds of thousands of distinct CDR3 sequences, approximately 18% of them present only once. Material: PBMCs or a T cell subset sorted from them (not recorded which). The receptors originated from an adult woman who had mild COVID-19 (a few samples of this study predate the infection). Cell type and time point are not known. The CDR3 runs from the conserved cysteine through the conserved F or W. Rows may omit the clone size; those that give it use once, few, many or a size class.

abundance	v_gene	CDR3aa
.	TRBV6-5	CASSSGQGPSYNEQFF
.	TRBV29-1	CSAGTGVATNEKLFF
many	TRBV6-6	CASTSHRGSYNEQFF
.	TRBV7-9	CASGTGSTGELFF
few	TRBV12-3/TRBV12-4	CASSNSGEHYRPQHF
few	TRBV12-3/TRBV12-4	CASGFSGAPGDTQYF
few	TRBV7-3	CASSFAGASYEQYF
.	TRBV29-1	CSVELDEQYF
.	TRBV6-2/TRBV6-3	CASSYGGQSSGNTIYF
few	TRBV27	CASSLLGGSLTDTQYF
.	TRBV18	CASSRVRQGNYNEQFF
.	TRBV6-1	CASSVTPGRYTF
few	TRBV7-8	CASGGVAGSSYNEQFF
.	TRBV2	CASSAYRSYEQYF
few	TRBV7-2	CASSPPRRAPDTIYF
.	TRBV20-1	CSASPIVTTRNTEAFF